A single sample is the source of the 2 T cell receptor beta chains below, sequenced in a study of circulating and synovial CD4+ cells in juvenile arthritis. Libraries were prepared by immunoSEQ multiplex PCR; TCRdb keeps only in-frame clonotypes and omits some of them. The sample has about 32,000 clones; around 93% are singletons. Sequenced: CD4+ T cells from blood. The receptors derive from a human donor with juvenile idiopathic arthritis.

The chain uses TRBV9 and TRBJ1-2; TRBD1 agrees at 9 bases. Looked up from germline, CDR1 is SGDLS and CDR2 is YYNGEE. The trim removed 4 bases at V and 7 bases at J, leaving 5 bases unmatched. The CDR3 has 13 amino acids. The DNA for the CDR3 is TGTGCCAGCAGCCAGGACAGGGGAGGTGGCTACACCTTC. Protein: CASSQDRGGGYTF.

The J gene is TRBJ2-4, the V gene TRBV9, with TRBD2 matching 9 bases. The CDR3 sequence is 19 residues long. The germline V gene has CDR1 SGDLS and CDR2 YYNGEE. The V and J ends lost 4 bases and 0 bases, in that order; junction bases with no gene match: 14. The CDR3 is CASSSRLAEPWAAKNIQYF. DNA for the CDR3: TGTGCCAGCAGCTCCCGACTAGCGGAACCTTGGGCAGCCAAAAACATTCAGTACTTC.